This TCR beta chain emerged from a study of neoadjuvant anti-PD-1 for oral cavity cancer. Study summary: Before surgery, most patients got three to four biweekly 3 mg/kg nivolumab doses. Non-progressing patients received a fourth nivolumab dose near day 43, then surgery on days 50-56. Whole-study results and caveats: With a few patients per group, TCR findings need larger cohorts.

Time point meaning: after neoadjuvant nivolumab, at surgical resection. Patients had HPV-negative, locally advanced oral cavity squamous cell carcinoma. Regarding this clone: Antigen unknown.

V was clipped by 1 base and J by 1 base, with 9 bases between them. This CDR3 comprises 15 residues. CDR1 is SGHTA and CDR2 is FQGTGA in the germline V gene. Assay used: immunoSEQ multiplex PCR; TCRdb lists only in-frame clones, some missing. The data show 35,000 to 40,000 clones, roughly 35% seen once. Material: tumor tissue, obtained after nivolumab (anti-PD-1) treatment. The sequence was obtained from a person aged 35 to 85 with oral cavity squamous cell carcinoma. The chain uses TRBV7-3 and TRBJ2-3; D gene unclear. DNA for the CDR3: TGTGCCAGCAGCTTAAGGGGTTGGGGCACAGATACGCAGTATTTT. Translated: CASSLRGWGTDTQYF. Supplemented by reference TRBV7-3 and TRBJ2-3, the full variable domain reads GAGVSQTPSNKVTEKGKYVELRCDPISGHTALYWYRQSLGQGPEFLIYFQGTGAADDSGLPNDRFFAVRPEGSVSTLKIQRTERGDSAVYLCASSLRGWGTDTQYFGPGTRLTVL.